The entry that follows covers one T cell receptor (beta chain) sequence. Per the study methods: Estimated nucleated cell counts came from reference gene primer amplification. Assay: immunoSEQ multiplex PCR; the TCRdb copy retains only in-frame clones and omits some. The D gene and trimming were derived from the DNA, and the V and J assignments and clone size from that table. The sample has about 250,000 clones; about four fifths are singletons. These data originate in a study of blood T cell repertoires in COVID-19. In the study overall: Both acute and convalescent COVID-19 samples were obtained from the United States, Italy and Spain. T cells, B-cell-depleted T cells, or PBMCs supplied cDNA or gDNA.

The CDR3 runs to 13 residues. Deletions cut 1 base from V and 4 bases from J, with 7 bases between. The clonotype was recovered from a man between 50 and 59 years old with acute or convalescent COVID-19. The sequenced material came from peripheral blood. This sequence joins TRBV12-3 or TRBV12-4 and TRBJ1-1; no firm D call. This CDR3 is CASSLGPPTEAFF. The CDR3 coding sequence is TGTGCCAGCAGTTTAGGGCCCCCCACTGAAGCTTTCTTT.